This passage covers 29 T cell receptor beta chains from one sample sequenced in a study of blood T cell repertoires in COVID-19. The table came from immunoSEQ multiplex PCR; TCRdb's copy has only in-frame clones and leaves some out. The sample includes 250,000 to 300,000 clones, 88% seen only once; the top ten take 0.65% to 0.95%. The source material was peripheral blood. The receptors derive from a woman aged 25 to 39 with acute or convalescent COVID-19.

In its sample, this clone was seen once. The rearrangement joins TRBV5-1 to TRBJ2-1, with D possibly being TRBD2 (6 bases). V dropped 4 bases and J dropped 12 bases, with 14 bases sitting between them. CDR3 size: 12 residues. CDR1 is SGHRS and CDR2 is YFSETQ in the germline V gene. This CDR3 is CASSRTRDLQFF. The CDR3 DNA reads TGCGCCAGCAGCCGGACCCGGGACTTGCAGTTCTTC. The full variable domain, its missing parts supplied by reference TRBV5-1 and TRBJ2-1, is KAGVTQTPRYLIKTRGQQVTLSCSPISGHRSVSWYQQTPGQGLQFLFEYFSETQRNKGNFPGRFSGRQFSNSRSEMNVSTLELGDSALYLCASSRTRDLQFFGPGTRLTVL.

This chain uses TRBV2 with TRBJ1-2; tentative D call: TRBD1 (6 bases). There are 13 residues in the CDR3. Trimming removed 9 bases at V and 2 bases at J, with 13 bases between. From germline, CDR1 is SNHLY and CDR2 FYNNEI. The CDR3 nucleotides are TGTGCCAGACAGGGCGAACGCAACTATGGCTACACCTTC. Encoded protein: CARQGERNYGYTF.

The chain uses TRBV4-2 and TRBJ2-1, with 9 bases fitting TRBD2. V was pared by 5 bases and J by 4 bases, with 9 bases of the junction left unmatched. This CDR3 comprises 16 residues. CDR1 and CDR2 (germline): LGHNA, YNFKEQ. The CDR3 reads CASSSQTSGSYNEQFF. The DNA for the CDR3 is TGTGCCAGCAGCTCCCAGACTAGCGGAAGTTACAATGAGCAGTTCTTC.

The V gene is TRBV2, the J gene TRBJ2-5, with D possibly being TRBD1 (5 bases). There are 13 residues in the CDR3. V was trimmed by 5 bases and J by 1 base, leaving 8 bases between them. Germline lookup yields CDR1 SNHLY and CDR2 FYNNEI. The CDR3 protein is CASSRQIQETQYF. DNA for the CDR3: TGTGCCAGCAGTCGACAGATCCAAGAGACCCAGTACTTC.

The chain employs TRBV19 and TRBJ2-1; 8 nucleotides align to TRBD1. Germline CDR1 LNHDA, CDR2 SQIVND (reference sequence). This CDR3 has 13 amino acids. V was pared by 10 bases and J by 2 bases, with 4 bases of the junction left unmatched. This CDR3 reads CATRTGTYNEQFF. CDR3 DNA: TGTGCCACTCGGACAGGGACCTACAATGAGCAGTTCTTC.

This chain uses TRBV6-6 with TRBJ1-4, with 8 bases that match TRBD1. Trimming took 5 bases from V and 6 from J; bases not matched to a gene: 11. CDR3 length: 16 amino acids. Germline values: CDR1 MNHNY, CDR2 SVGAGI (reference sequence). In DNA form, the CDR3 reads TGTGCCAGCAGTCGAACCAGGACAGGGCGGGATGAAAAACTGTTTTTT. Encoded protein: CASSRTRTGRDEKLFF.

The chain combines TRBV25-1 with TRBJ1-1; no definite D call. V was shortened by 6 bases and J by 0 bases, with 5 bases between the two germline ends. CDR1 and CDR2 (germline): MGHDK, SYGVNS. There are 12 residues in the CDR3. The CDR3 protein is CASRTMNTEAFF. The CDR3 nucleotides are TGTGCCAGCAGGACTATGAACACTGAAGCTTTCTTT.

About this clone: One end of the junction fails to match germline, which may point to a read error. The chain is built from TRBV27 and TRBJ2-7, with 7 positions matching TRBD2. CDR3 length equals 17 residues. Germline CDR1 reads MNHEY; CDR2 reads SMNVEV (reference sequence). For the CDR3, the DNA is TGTGCCAGCTGTTTATTAACGACCGGGGGGTCCTTCTACGAGCAGTACTTC. Residues: CASCLLTTGGSFYEQYF.

Notes on this clone: A junction end diverges from the germline sequence, so it may reflect a read error. CDR3 loop: CATSRAIQGVNDF. The CDR3 region has the DNA TGTGCCACCAGCAGAGCAATTCAGGGGGTAAACGACTTC. The J gene is TRBJ2-7, the V gene TRBV15, with 7 positions matching TRBD1. The CDR3 has 13 amino acids. Germline assignment: CDR1 LNHNV and CDR2 YYDKDF (reference sequence).

The rearrangement uses TRBV19 and TRBJ1-5; D is unresolved. The V gene's germline CDR1 is LNHDA and CDR2 SQIVND (reference sequence). The CDR3 is 16 residues long. V dropped 3 bases and J dropped 1 base, with 13 bases sitting between them. The CDR3 bases are TGTGCCAGTAGTATGGTGCGGGTTACGAGCAATCAGCCCCAGCATTTT. It is translated as CASSMVRVTSNQPQHF.

The chain recombines TRBV19 with TRBJ2-7, with D possibly being TRBD1 (5 bases). There are 14 residues in the CDR3. Trimming left V 2 bases short and J 3 bases short, with 11 bases between. Germline V gene lookup returns CDR1 LNHDA and CDR2 SQIVND (reference sequence). In DNA, the CDR3 is TGTGCCAGTAGTATAACCCCAGGGTACTACGAGCAGTACTTC. Its protein is CASSITPGYYEQYF.

V is TRBV6-5 and J is TRBJ2-7, with D perhaps TRBD2 (6 bases). The CDR3 consists of 15 residues. V lost 0 bases, J lost 2 bases, and 11 bases lay in between. In germline, CDR1 is MNHEY, CDR2 SVGAGI. CDR3 nucleotide sequence: TGTGCCAGCAGTTACTCTGGAGGGAGGCCCTACGAGCAGTACTTC. Protein sequence: CASSYSGGRPYEQYF.

This chain uses TRBV6-5 with TRBJ2-5; D is possibly TRBD2 (5 bases). CDR3 length equals 15 residues. Trimming pared 2 bases from V and 4 bases from J, leaving 14 bases between. Germline assignment: CDR1 MNHEY and CDR2 SVGAGI. Written as DNA, the CDR3 is TGTGCCAGCAGTTACACCATCACGGAGGTAGAGACCCAGTACTTC. This sequence encodes CASSYTITEVETQYF.

This clone has only one observation. V and J are TRBV5-6 and TRBJ2-7, with D perhaps TRBD2 (6 bases). CDR3 size: 17 residues. V was trimmed by 4 bases and J by 3 bases, leaving 23 bases between them. Germline assignment: CDR1 SGHDT and CDR2 YYEEEE. CDR3 sequence: CASSRPGLRLRDYEQYF. The CDR3 bases are TGTGCCAGCAGCCGGCCGGGACTTCGCCTACGCGACTACGAGCAGTACTTC.

The chain has TRBV7-9 and TRBJ2-2; tentatively, D is TRBD1 (6 bases). From germline, CDR1 is SEHNR and CDR2 FQNEAQ (reference sequence). V shed 4 bases and J shed 9 bases, with 15 bases lying between them. The CDR3 length is 14 residues. The CDR3 loop is CASSSSGAGWELFF. CDR3 sequence (DNA): TGTGCCAGCAGCTCGTCAGGGGCTGGGTGGGAGCTGTTTTTT.

The chain links TRBV5-1 to TRBJ2-7, with D possibly matching TRBD1 (6 bases). Trimming removed 4 bases from V and 4 bases from J, with 15 bases in between. There are 14 residues in the CDR3. Germline CDR1 reads SGHRS; CDR2 reads YFSETQ. CDR3 coding DNA: TGCGCCAGCAGCCCTCGGACAGCGATGTACGAGCAGTACTTC. Protein sequence: CASSPRTAMYEQYF.

V and J are TRBV19 and TRBJ2-3, with 8 bases aligning to TRBD2. The V gene's germline CDR1 is LNHDA and CDR2 SQIVND (reference sequence). This CDR3 spans 16 amino acids. The trim removed 7 bases at V and 4 bases at J, leaving 13 bases unmatched. The CDR3 DNA reads as TGTGCCAGTAAGCGGGACACAGCGGGAGCGGCAGATACGCAGTATTTT. It specifies CASKRDTAGAADTQYF.

V usage is TRBV19 and J usage is TRBJ1-1; perhaps TRBD1 as D (6 bases). The V and J ends lost 6 bases and 5 bases respectively, with 13 bases between them. The CDR3 length is 13 residues. In germline, CDR1 is LNHDA, CDR2 SQIVND (reference sequence). CDR3 DNA sequence: TGTGCCAGTAGCCTGGACAGAGGGACTGAAGCTTTCTTT. The encoded protein is CASSLDRGTEAFF.

The rearrangement joins TRBV27 to TRBJ1-6; D possibly corresponds to TRBD1 (5 bases). CDR3 length: 14 residues. Germline CDR1 reads MNHEY; CDR2 reads SMNVEV (reference sequence). V was clipped by 7 bases and J by 6 bases, with 13 bases between them. The CDR3 reads CASTNQGGNSPLHF. The DNA for the CDR3 is TGTGCCAGCACCAACCAGGGTGGTAATTCACCCCTCCACTTT.

The chain is built from TRBV6-2 or TRBV6-3 and TRBJ1-5, with 8 positions matching TRBD1. This CDR3 region has 18 residues. V shed 2 bases, J shed 3 bases, and the junction held 12 bases outside the gene matches. CDR1 MNHEY and CDR2 SVGEGT come from the germline V gene. The chain's CDR3 is CASSYGRRGPPANQPQHF. The CDR3 DNA sequence: TGTGCCAGCAGTTACGGTCGCAGGGGGCCCCCCGCCAATCAGCCCCAGCATTTT.

This sequence joins TRBV5-6 and TRBJ2-7, with 13 bases aligning to TRBD2. This CDR3 spans 13 amino acids. The trim removed 5 bases at V and 4 bases at J, leaving 0 bases unmatched. Germline CDR1 SGHDT, CDR2 YYEEEE. The CDR3 sequence: CASRGLAGYEQYF. As DNA, the CDR3 is TGTGCCAGCAGGGGACTAGCGGGGTACGAGCAGTACTTC.

This sequence joins TRBV27 and TRBJ2-5, with TRBD1 matching over 7 bases. Per germline, CDR1 MNHEY and CDR2 SMNVEV (reference sequence). After removal of 0 bases from V and 4 bases from J, the junction contained 5 bases not matched to a gene. This CDR3 has 15 amino acids. The CDR3 DNA reads as TGTGCCAGCAGTTTATCGACAGGGTTCGGAGAGACCCAGTACTTC. It encodes CASSLSTGFGETQYF.

This rearrangement joins TRBV24-1 to TRBJ2-2, with TRBD2 identical over 11 bases. Trimming removed 9 bases from V and 0 bases from J; junction bases left unmatched: 26. Germline assignment: CDR1 KGHDR and CDR2 SFDVKD. The CDR3 consists of 23 residues. The CDR3 DNA follows: TGTGCCACCGGGTACAGGGGACCGGCCGGACTAGCGGGCGGGAGAACGAACACCGGGGAGCTGTTTTTT. It encodes CATGYRGPAGLAGGRTNTGELFF.

This sequence joins TRBV11-3 and TRBJ2-7; TRBD1 aligns across 9 bases. V shed 5 bases and J 4 bases; nucleotides not matched to a gene: 12. This CDR3 spans 16 amino acids. CDR1 and CDR2 from the germline V gene are SGHNT and YENEEA. CDR3 loop: CASSPTSGQGGYEQYF. The CDR3 region has the DNA TGTGCCAGCAGCCCAACGTCGGGACAGGGTGGGTACGAGCAGTACTTC.

CDR3 residues: CASRKTGNSNQPQHF. CDR3 DNA: TGTGCCAGTAGAAAGACAGGGAATAGCAATCAGCCCCAGCATTTT. The chain has TRBV19 and TRBJ1-5; 7 positions agree with TRBD1. Trimming removed 6 bases from V and 0 bases from J; junction bases left unmatched: 5. CDR1 is LNHDA and CDR2 is SQIVND in the germline V gene (reference sequence). The CDR3 has 15 amino acids.

V usage is TRBV14 and J usage is TRBJ1-1, with unresolved D. Looked up from germline, CDR1 is SGHDN and CDR2 is FVKESK. Trimming took off 1 base at V and 5 bases at J, with 20 bases between the two ends. This CDR3 has 17 residues. Written as DNA, the CDR3 is TGTGCCAGCAGCCAAGTTGGGCTGGGAGCCAGGAGGACTGAAGCTTTCTTT. Translating it yields CASSQVGLGARRTEAFF.

DNA of the CDR3: TGTGCCACCGGTGCCCCGGGACAGGGCATCTACGAGCAGTACTTC. Its translation is CATGAPGQGIYEQYF. This rearrangement joins TRBV28 to TRBJ2-7; 9 bases align to TRBD1. CDR1 and CDR2 from the germline V gene are MDHEN and SYDVKM. CDR3 length equals 15 residues. Trimming removed 10 bases from V and 3 bases from J; junction bases left unmatched: 13.

This chain joins TRBV2 and TRBJ1-5; D may be TRBD1 (5 bases). Germline CDR1 is SNHLY and CDR2 is FYNNEI. The V end was cut by 6 bases, the J end by 3 bases, with 12 bases between. CDR3 length equals 14 residues. CDR3 sequence reads: CASRARAYNQPQHF. In DNA, the CDR3 is TGTGCCAGCAGGGCCAGGGCCTACAATCAGCCCCAGCATTTT.

This clone was counted a few times. The gene calls are TRBV7-9 and TRBJ2-1; D possibly corresponds to TRBD2 (5 bases). The germline V and J ends were trimmed by 0 bases and 8 bases, with 14 bases remaining between them. CDR1 is SEHNR and CDR2 is FQNEAQ in the germline V gene (reference sequence). The CDR3 length is 15 residues. The CDR3 DNA sequence: TGTGCCAGCAGCTTAGCAGCGGCATCAGTATATGAGCAGTTCTTC. Amino acid sequence: CASSLAAASVYEQFF.